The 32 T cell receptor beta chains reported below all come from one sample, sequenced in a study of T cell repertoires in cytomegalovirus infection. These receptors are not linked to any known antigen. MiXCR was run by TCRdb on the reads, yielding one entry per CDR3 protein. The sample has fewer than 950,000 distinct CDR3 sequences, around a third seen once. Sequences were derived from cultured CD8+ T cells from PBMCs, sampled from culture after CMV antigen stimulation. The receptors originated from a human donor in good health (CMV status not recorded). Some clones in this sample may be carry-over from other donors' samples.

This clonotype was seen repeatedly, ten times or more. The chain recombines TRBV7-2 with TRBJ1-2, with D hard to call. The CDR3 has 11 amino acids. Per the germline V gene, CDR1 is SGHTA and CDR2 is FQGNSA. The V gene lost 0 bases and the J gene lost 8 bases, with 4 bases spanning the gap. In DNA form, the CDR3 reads TGTGCCAGCAGCTTAGCGGGCGGCTACACCTTC. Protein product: CASSLAGGYTF.

The chain's CDR3 is CASSSSGGITDTQYF. CDR3 DNA sequence: TGTGCCAGCAGCTCTAGCGGGGGGATCACAGATACGCAGTATTTT. The rearrangement links TRBV5-4 to TRBJ2-3; 11 bases match TRBD2. The germline V gene has CDR1 SGHNT and CDR2 YYREEE (reference sequence). This CDR3 has 15 residues. The V and J ends lost 3 bases and 2 bases, in that order; junction bases with no gene match: 2.

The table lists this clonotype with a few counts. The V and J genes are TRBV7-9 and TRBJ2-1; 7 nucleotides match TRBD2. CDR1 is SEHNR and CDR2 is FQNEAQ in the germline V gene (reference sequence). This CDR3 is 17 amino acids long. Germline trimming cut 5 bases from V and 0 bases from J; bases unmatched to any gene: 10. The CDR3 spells CASSPQLGLHSYNEQFF. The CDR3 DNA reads TGTGCCAGCAGCCCGCAGCTGGGACTACACTCCTACAATGAGCAGTTCTTC.

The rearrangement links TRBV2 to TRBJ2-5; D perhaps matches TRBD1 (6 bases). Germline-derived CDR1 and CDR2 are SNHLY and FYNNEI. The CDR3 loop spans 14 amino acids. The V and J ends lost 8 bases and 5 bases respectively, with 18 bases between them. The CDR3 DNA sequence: TGTGCCAGCTTACACCAGGGGCCGGGGGAGACCCAGTACTTC. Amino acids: CASLHQGPGETQYF.

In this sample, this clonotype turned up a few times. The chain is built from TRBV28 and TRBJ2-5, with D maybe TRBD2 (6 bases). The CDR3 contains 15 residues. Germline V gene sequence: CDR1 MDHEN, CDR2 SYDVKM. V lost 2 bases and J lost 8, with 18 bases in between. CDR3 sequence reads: CASSLLPTGLPTQYF. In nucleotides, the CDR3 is TGTGCCAGCAGTTTACTCCCGACGGGACTCCCAACCCAGTACTTC.

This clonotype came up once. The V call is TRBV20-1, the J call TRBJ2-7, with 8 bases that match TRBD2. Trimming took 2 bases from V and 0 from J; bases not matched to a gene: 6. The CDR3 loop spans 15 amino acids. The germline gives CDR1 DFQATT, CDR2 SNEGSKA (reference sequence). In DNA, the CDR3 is TGCAGTGCTAGACCGCGGGGGGACCTCTCCTACGAGCAGTACGTC. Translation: CSARPRGDLSYEQYV.

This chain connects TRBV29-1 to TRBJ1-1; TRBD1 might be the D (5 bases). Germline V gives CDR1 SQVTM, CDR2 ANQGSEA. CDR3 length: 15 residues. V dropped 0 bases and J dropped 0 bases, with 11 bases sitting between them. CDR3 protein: CSVEDPRTLNTEAFF. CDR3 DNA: TGCAGCGTTGAAGATCCTAGGACACTGAACACTGAAGCTTTCTTT.

The chain's CDR3 is CASSLYRTANGYTF. The CDR3 DNA follows: TGTGCCAGCAGTTTATATAGGACAGCGAATGGCTACACCTTC. This rearrangement joins TRBV28 to TRBJ1-2, with a possible D match to TRBD1 (6 bases). V lost 1 base and J lost 6, with 12 bases in between. The CDR3 consists of 14 residues. The germline V gene encodes CDR1 MDHEN and CDR2 SYDVKM.

The CDR3 DNA reads as TGTGCCAGCAGCCCTGCGCTTATTCACGAGCAGTACTTC. This translates into CASSPALIHEQYF. This chain joins TRBV12-3 or TRBV12-4 and TRBJ2-7, with no clear D. V dropped 6 bases and J dropped 5 bases, with 14 bases sitting between them. CDR3 length: 13 amino acids.

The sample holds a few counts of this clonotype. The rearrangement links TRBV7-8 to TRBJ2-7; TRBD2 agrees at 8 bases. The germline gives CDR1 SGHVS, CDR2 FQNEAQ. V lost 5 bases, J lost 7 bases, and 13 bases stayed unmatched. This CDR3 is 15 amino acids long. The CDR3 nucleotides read TGTGCCAGCAGCAGAAGCGGGGGCTTTATATGGGAGCAGTACTTC. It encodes CASSRSGGFIWEQYF.

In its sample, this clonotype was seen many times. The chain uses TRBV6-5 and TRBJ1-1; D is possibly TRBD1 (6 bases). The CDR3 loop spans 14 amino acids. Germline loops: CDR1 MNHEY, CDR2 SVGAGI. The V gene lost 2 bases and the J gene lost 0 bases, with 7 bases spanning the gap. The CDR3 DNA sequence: TGTGCCAGCAGTTACGGGGGGCTGAACACTGAAGCTTTCTTT. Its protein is CASSYGGLNTEAFF.

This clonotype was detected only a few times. For the CDR3, the DNA is TGTGCCAGCACTCCTTCGGAGGCCGGGGAGCTGTTTTTT. This translates into CASTPSEAGELFF. The rearrangement links TRBV7-6 to TRBJ2-2, with D perhaps matching TRBD2 (5 bases). The V gene lost 7 bases and the J gene lost 6 bases, with 12 bases spanning the gap. The CDR3 has 13 residues. The germline V gene has CDR1 SGHVS and CDR2 FNYEAQ.

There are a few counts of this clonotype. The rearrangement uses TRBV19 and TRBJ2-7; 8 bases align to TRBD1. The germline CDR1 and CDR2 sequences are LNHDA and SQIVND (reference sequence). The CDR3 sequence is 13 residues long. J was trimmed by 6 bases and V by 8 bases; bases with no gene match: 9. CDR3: CASGDGQGGEQYV. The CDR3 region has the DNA TGTGCCAGTGGAGACGGACAGGGCGGCGAGCAGTACGTC.

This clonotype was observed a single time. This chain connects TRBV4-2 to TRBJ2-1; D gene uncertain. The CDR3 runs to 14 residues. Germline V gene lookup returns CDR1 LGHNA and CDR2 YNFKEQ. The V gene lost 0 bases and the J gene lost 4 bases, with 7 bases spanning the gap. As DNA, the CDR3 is TGTGCCAGCAGCCAAGATCAGCCTTACAATGAGCAGTTCTTC. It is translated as CASSQDQPYNEQFF.

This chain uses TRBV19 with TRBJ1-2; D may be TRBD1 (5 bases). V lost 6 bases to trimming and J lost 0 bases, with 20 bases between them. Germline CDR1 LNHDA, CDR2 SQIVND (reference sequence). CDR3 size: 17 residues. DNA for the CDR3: TGTGCCAGTAGCTTAAGGAGCACCAGACAGACTAACTATGGCTACACCTTC. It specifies CASSLRSTRQTNYGYTF.

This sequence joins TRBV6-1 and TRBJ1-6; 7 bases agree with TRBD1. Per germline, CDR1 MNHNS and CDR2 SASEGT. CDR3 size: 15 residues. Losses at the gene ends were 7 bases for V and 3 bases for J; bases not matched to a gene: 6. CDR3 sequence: CASTRQGHYNSPLHF. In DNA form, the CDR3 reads TGTGCCAGCACTAGACAGGGCCACTATAATTCACCCCTCCACTTT.

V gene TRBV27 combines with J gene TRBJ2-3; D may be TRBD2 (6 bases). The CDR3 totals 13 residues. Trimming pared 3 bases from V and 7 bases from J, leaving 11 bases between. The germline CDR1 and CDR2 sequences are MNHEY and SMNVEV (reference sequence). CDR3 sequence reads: CASSLEGPYTQYF. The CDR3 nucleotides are TGTGCCAGCAGTTTGGAGGGGCCTTATACGCAGTATTTT.

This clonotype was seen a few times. CDR3 nucleotides: TGTGCCAGCAGCCAAGGAGTAGTTCATGAGCAGTTCTTC. This translates into CASSQGVVHEQFF. The chain combines TRBV4-2 with TRBJ2-1; D remains unclear. Germline loops: CDR1 LGHNA, CDR2 YNFKEQ. The CDR3 loop spans 13 amino acids. The V gene lost 1 base and the J gene lost 8 bases, with 9 bases spanning the gap.

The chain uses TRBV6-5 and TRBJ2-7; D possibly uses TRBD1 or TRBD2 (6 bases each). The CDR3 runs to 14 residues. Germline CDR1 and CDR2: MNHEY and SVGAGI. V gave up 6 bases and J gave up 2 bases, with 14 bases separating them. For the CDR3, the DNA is TGTGCCAGCAGCGCGGGACAAACTGCCTACGAGCAGTACTTC. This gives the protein CASSAGQTAYEQYF.

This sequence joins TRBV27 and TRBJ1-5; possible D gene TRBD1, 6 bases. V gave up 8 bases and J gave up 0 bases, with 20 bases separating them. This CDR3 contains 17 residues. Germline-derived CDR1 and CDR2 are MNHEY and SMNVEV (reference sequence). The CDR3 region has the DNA TGTGCCAGCCGAAAGGGGGGTTCTCCATATAGCAATCAGCCCCAGCATTTT. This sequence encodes CASRKGGSPYSNQPQHF.

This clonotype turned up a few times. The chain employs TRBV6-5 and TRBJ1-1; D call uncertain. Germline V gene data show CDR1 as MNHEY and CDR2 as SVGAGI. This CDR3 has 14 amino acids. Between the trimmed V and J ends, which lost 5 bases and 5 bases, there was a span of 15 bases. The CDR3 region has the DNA TGTGCCAGCAGTATTGGGTTTCCGGGGACTGAAGCTTTCTTT. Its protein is CASSIGFPGTEAFF.

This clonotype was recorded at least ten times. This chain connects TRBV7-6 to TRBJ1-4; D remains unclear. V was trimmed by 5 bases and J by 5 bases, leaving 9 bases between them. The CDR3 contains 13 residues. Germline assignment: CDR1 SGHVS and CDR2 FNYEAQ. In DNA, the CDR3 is TGTGCCAGCAGCCCGGGCCCGAATGAAAAACTGTTTTTT. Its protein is CASSPGPNEKLFF.

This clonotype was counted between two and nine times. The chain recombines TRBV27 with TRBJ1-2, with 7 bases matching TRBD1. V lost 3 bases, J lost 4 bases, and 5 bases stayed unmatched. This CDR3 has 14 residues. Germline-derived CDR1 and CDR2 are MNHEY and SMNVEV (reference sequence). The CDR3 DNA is TGTGCCAGCAGTTTGAGGGGACAGCTCTATGGCTACACCTTC. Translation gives CASSLRGQLYGYTF.

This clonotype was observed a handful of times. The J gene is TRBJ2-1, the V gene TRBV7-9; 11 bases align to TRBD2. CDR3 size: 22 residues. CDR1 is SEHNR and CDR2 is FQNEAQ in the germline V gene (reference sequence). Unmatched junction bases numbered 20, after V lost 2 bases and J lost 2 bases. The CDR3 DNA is TGTGCCAGCAGCTTACCTTTCAGGGGAGCCCCACTAGCGGGGGCCCCCTACAATGAGCAGTTCTTC. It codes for CASSLPFRGAPLAGAPYNEQFF.

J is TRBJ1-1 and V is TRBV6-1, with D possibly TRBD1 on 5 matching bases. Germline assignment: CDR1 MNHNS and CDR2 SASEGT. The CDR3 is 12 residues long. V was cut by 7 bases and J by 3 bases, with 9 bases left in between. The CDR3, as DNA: TGTGCCAGCACTAGGGGCTACACTGAAGCTTTCTTT. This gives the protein CASTRGYTEAFF.

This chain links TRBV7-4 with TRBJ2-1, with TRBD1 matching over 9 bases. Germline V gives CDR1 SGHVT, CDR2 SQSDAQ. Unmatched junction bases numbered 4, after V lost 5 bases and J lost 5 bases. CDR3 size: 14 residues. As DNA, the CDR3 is TGTGCCAGCAGCGGACAGGGGCTCAACAATGAGCAGTTCTTC. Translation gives CASSGQGLNNEQFF.

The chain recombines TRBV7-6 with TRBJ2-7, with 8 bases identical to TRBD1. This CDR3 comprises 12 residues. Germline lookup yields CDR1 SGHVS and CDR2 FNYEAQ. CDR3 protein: CASGGFPGEQYF. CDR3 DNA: TGTGCTTCAGGGGGCTTTCCTGGCGAGCAGTACTTC.

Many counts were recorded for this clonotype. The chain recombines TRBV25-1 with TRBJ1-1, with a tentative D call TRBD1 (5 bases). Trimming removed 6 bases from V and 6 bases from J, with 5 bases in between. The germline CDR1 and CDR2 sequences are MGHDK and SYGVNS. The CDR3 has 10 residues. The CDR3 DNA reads TGTGCCAGCAGGGGGGCTGAAGCTTTCTTT. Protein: CASRGAEAFF.

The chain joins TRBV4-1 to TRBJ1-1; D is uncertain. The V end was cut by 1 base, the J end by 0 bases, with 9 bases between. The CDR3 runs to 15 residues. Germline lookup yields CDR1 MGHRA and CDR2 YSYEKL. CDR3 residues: CASSQGPALNTEAFF. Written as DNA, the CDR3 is TGCGCCAGCAGCCAAGGTCCGGCTCTGAACACTGAAGCTTTCTTT.

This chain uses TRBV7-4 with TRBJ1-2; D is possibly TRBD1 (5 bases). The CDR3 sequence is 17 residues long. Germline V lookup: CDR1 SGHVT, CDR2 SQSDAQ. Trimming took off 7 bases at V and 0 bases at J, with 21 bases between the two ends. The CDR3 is CASTSNLAGSPNYGYTF. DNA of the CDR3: TGTGCCAGCACCTCCAACCTTGCAGGGAGTCCTAACTATGGCTACACCTTC.

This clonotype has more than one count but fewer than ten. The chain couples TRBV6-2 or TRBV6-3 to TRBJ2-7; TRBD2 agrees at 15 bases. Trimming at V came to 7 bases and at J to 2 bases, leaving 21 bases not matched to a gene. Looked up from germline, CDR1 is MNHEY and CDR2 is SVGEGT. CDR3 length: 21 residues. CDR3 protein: CASNTLRAGTSGGLLPYEQYV. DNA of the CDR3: TGTGCCAGCAATACACTCCGGGCCGGGACTAGCGGGGGGCTTCTTCCCTACGAGCAGTACGTC.

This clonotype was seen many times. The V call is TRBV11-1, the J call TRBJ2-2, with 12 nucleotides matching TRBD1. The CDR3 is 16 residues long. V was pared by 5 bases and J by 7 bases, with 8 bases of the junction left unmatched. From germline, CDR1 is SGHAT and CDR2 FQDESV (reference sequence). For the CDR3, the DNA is TGTGCCAGCAGCCGGACCGGGACAGGGGGCAGCGGGGAGCTGTTTTTT. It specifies CASSRTGTGGSGELFF.